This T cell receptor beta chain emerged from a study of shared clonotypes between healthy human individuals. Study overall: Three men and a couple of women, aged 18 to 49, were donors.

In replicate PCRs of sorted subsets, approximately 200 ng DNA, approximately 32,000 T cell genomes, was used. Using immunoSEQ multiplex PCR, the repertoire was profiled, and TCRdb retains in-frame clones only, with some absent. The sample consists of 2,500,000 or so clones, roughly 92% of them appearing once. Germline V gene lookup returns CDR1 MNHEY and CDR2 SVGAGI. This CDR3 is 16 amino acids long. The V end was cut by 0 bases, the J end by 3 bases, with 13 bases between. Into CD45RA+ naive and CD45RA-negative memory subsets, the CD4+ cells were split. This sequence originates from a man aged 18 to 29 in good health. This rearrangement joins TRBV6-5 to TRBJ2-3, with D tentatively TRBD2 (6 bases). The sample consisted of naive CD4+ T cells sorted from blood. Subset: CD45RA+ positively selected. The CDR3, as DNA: TGTGCCAGCAGTTACTCCTCGGCGGGGCCGACAGATACGCAGTATTTT. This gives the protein CASSYSSAGPTDTQYF.